The 25 T cell receptor beta chains listed next were all sequenced from one sample in a study of blood T cell repertoires in COVID-19. The assay was immunoSEQ multiplex PCR, and TCRdb's table has in-frame clones only and misses some. The table lists 130,000 or so clones, around 88% of them singletons. The sequenced sample was peripheral blood. The receptor source for this set is a man aged 45-65 years with acute or convalescent COVID-19.

The chain recombines TRBV11-2 with TRBJ2-1; D might be TRBD2 (5 bases). This CDR3 contains 18 residues. Germline lookup yields CDR1 SGHAT and CDR2 FQNNGV. V dropped 1 base and J dropped 7 bases, with 23 bases sitting between them. For the CDR3, the DNA is TGTGCCAGCAGCTTAGGGGCACTGAGGGATGTGGGTGAGAATGAGCAGTTCTTC. It specifies CASSLGALRDVGENEQFF. The entire variable domain, with the rest obtained from reference TRBV11-2 and TRBJ2-1, is as follows: EAGVAQSPRYKIIEKRQSVAFWCNPISGHATLYWYQQILGQGPKLLIQFQNNGVVDDSQLPKDRFSAERLKGVDSTLKIQPAKLEDSAVYLCASSLGALRDVGENEQFFGPGTRLTVL.

This chain connects TRBV19 to TRBJ1-2; 12 bases match TRBD1. Germline lookup yields CDR1 LNHDA and CDR2 SQIVND (reference sequence). V was clipped by 7 bases and J by 8 bases; unmatched bases: 11. There are 15 residues in the CDR3. The CDR3 protein is CASTRGGQGADGYTF. CDR3 DNA: TGTGCCAGTACCCGGGGGGGACAGGGGGCAGACGGCTACACCTTC.

This sequence joins TRBV7-9 and TRBJ1-3, with D unclear. The length of the CDR3 is 14 residues. Trimming removed 5 bases at V and 0 bases at J, with 8 bases between. The germline CDR1 and CDR2 sequences are SEHNR and FQNEAQ (reference sequence). The CDR3: CASSDIGSGNTIYF. In DNA, the CDR3 is TGTGCCAGCAGCGACATCGGCTCTGGAAACACCATATATTTT.

Many counts were recorded for this clone. The chain employs TRBV7-2 and TRBJ1-2; D may be TRBD1 (5 bases). CDR3 length: 13 residues. Germline CDR1 SGHTA, CDR2 FQGNSA. Trimming left V 7 bases short and J 8 bases short, with 17 bases between. The CDR3 spells CASIPQRGAGYTF. CDR3 in DNA: TGTGCCAGCATCCCCCAAAGGGGCGCGGGCTACACCTTC.

V usage is TRBV18 and J usage is TRBJ2-1, with 10 bases identical to TRBD1. J lost 10 bases, V lost 2 bases, and 8 bases had no gene match. The CDR3 has 15 residues. Germline-derived CDR1 and CDR2 are KGHSH and LQKENI. The CDR3 DNA follows: TGTGCCAGCTCACCAGCTTCAGGACAGGGGGGCGAGCAGTTCTTC. It specifies CASSPASGQGGEQFF.

The V call is TRBV5-1, the J call TRBJ2-1; D is possibly TRBD1 (6 bases). Germline loops: CDR1 SGHRS, CDR2 YFSETQ. CDR3 length: 15 residues. The V gene lost 4 bases and the J gene lost 3 bases, with 14 bases spanning the gap. Here the CDR3 DNA reads TGCGCCAGCAGCCTGGGGGCAGGGTACTACAATGAGCAGTTCTTC. Residues: CASSLGAGYYNEQFF.

This clone was counted a few times. The V call is TRBV5-1, the J call TRBJ1-4, with 7 bases aligning to TRBD1. The CDR3 extends over 15 amino acids. The V and J ends lost 4 bases and 8 bases, in that order; junction bases with no gene match: 11. Per germline, CDR1 SGHRS and CDR2 YFSETQ. Written as DNA, the CDR3 is TGCGCCAGCAGCCAATCCGGGATGACAGGGGAAAAACTGTTTTTT. Residues: CASSQSGMTGEKLFF. Variable domain in full (rest from reference TRBV5-1 and TRBJ1-4): KAGVTQTPRYLIKTRGQQVTLSCSPISGHRSVSWYQQTPGQGLQFLFEYFSETQRNKGNFPGRFSGRQFSNSRSEMNVSTLELGDSALYLCASSQSGMTGEKLFFGSGTQLSVL.

This chain links TRBV29-1 with TRBJ1-2, with 7 bases identical to TRBD1. The CDR3 runs 14 residues. Trimming cost V 2 bases and J 4 bases; bases outside gene matches: 7. Looked up from germline, CDR1 is SQVTM and CDR2 is ANQGSEA. As DNA, the CDR3 is TGCAGCGTTGAACCCCACAGGGGCCGCTATGGCTACACCTTC. This encodes CSVEPHRGRYGYTF. Full variable domain (rest looked up from reference TRBV29-1 and TRBJ1-2): SAVISQKPSRDICQRGTSLTIQCQVDSQVTMMFWYRQQPGQSLTLIATANQGSEATYESGFVIDKFPISRPNLTFSTLTVSNMSPEDSSIYLCSVEPHRGRYGYTFGSGTRLTVV.

The rearrangement links TRBV11-3 to TRBJ2-2, with 9 bases fitting TRBD1. V lost 4 bases, J lost 8 bases, and 8 bases stayed unmatched. The CDR3 is 15 amino acids. Germline CDR1 and CDR2: SGHNT and YENEEA. This chain's CDR3 is CASSSGQGTGGELFF. The CDR3 DNA is TGTGCCAGCAGCTCGGGACAGGGTACGGGAGGGGAGCTGTTTTTT.

V gene TRBV3-1 (or the pseudogene TRBV3-2) combines with J gene TRBJ1-1, with D possibly being TRBD1 (5 bases). Germline lookup yields CDR1 LGHDT and CDR2 YNNKEL (reference sequence). The CDR3 is 13 residues long. Trimming removed 3 bases at V and 2 bases at J, with 7 bases between. Here the CDR3 DNA reads TGTGCCAGCAGCCACGGACAAAACACTGAAGCTTTCTTT. This sequence encodes CASSHGQNTEAFF.

This CDR3 reads CASSPTRNQPQHF. DNA for the CDR3: TGTGCCAGCAGCCCAACCAGGAATCAGCCCCAGCATTTT. This chain uses TRBV7-2 with TRBJ1-5; D not certain. V was cut by 5 bases and J by 4 bases, with 9 bases left in between. This CDR3 contains 13 residues. CDR1 and CDR2 (germline): SGHTA, FQGNSA. The complete variable domain, with remaining parts taken from reference TRBV7-2 and TRBJ1-5, reads GAGVSQSPSNKVTEKGKDVELRCDPISGHTALYWYRQSLGQGLEFLIYFQGNSAPDKSGLPSDRFSAERTGGSVSTLTIQRTQQEDSAVYLCASSPTRNQPQHFGDGTRLSIL.

J is TRBJ2-1 and V is TRBV6-6; a possible D gene is TRBD1 (5 bases). The V gene's germline CDR1 is MNHNY and CDR2 SVGAGI (reference sequence). The CDR3 contains 14 residues. Trimming took off 7 bases at V and 7 bases at J, with 17 bases between the two ends. CDR3 DNA: TGTGCCAGCAAGGAAAGGACGAAGGGGAATGAGCAGTTCTTC. It encodes CASKERTKGNEQFF.

CDR3 protein: CSASNRGLPSNQPQHF. DNA for the CDR3: TGCAGTGCTAGTAACAGGGGCCTCCCTAGCAATCAGCCCCAGCATTTT. The gene calls are TRBV20-1 and TRBJ1-5, with 7 bases identical to TRBD1. CDR1 DFQATT and CDR2 SNEGSKA come from the germline V gene (reference sequence). The V gene end was trimmed by 3 bases and the J gene end by 0 bases; junction bases not matched to a gene: 8. There are 16 residues in the CDR3.

This clone occurred once. The gene calls are TRBV5-4 and TRBJ1-3; 7 bases fit TRBD1. The CDR3 covers 16 residues. V lost 4 bases and J lost 1; bases outside the gene matches: 8. Per germline, CDR1 SGHNT and CDR2 YYREEE (reference sequence). The CDR3, as DNA: TGTGCCAGCAGCCCTGACAGGGACTCTTCTGGAAACACCATATATTTT. Translated, it gives CASSPDRDSSGNTIYF.

The chain couples TRBV4-1 to TRBJ2-7, with 7 bases aligning to TRBD1. Germline V CDR1 and CDR2: MGHRA, YSYEKL. V lost 4 bases to trimming and J lost 6 bases; unmatched junction nucleotides: 15. The CDR3 consists of 16 residues. CDR3 sequence (DNA): TGCGCCAGCAGCCGAGAAGTCGGGACAGTCACGGCCGAGCAGTACTTC. Translation: CASSREVGTVTAEQYF.

CDR3 amino acids: CASSSQNLTGSGNTIYF. DNA for the CDR3: TGTGCCAGCAGCTCTCAGAATTTAACAGGGTCGGGAAACACCATATATTTT. The rearrangement uses TRBV21-1 and TRBJ1-3; TRBD1 is the table's D call and was not checked against the DNA. TRBV21-1 is noted as a pseudogene. This CDR3 comprises 17 residues.

This sequence joins TRBV5-4 and TRBJ2-3; 9 nucleotides align to TRBD2. After removal of 4 bases from V and 4 bases from J, the junction contained 7 bases not matched to a gene. CDR1 and CDR2 from the germline V gene are SGHNT and YYREEE (reference sequence). This CDR3 region has 15 residues. This chain's CDR3 is CASSIKSGGPDTQYF. The DNA for the CDR3 is TGTGCCAGCAGCATAAAAAGCGGGGGGCCAGATACGCAGTATTTT.

The chain carries TRBV5-1 and TRBJ2-4, with 10 bases that match TRBD1. Germline CDR1 is SGHRS and CDR2 is YFSETQ. The junction had 4 bases not matched to a gene; V was cut back by 2 bases and J by 8 bases. The CDR3 has 14 residues. The CDR3 sequence is CASSFGQGDDIQYF. In nucleotides, the CDR3 is TGCGCCAGCAGCTTCGGACAGGGGGATGACATTCAGTACTTC.

This chain joins TRBV3-1 (or the pseudogene TRBV3-2) and TRBJ2-1; D ambiguous. The CDR3 consists of 16 residues. Trimming took 0 bases from V and 0 from J, leaving 9 bases between them. Germline V lookup: CDR1 LGHDT, CDR2 YNNKEL (reference sequence). Here the CDR3 reads CASSQDPLSSYNEQFF. CDR3 sequence (DNA): TGTGCCAGCAGCCAAGATCCCCTCAGCTCCTACAATGAGCAGTTCTTC.

The rearrangement links TRBV6-6 to TRBJ1-3; D is unclear. In germline, CDR1 is MNHNY, CDR2 SVGAGI (reference sequence). Deletions cut 6 bases from V and 2 bases from J, with 14 bases between. There are 15 residues in the CDR3. CDR3 loop: CASRKGGSAGNTIYF. DNA for the CDR3: TGTGCCAGCAGGAAAGGAGGATCGGCTGGAAACACCATATATTTT.

This chain links TRBV5-1 with TRBJ2-6; the match to TRBD1 covers 7 bases. J gave up 2 bases and V 5 bases, and 16 bases lay outside the gene matches. Germline CDR1 reads SGHRS; CDR2 reads YFSETQ. The CDR3 runs 19 residues. CDR3 sequence (DNA): TGCGCCAGCAGAGCCACCTTCGACAGGGCGTTTACTGGGGCCAACGTCCTGACTTTC. Amino acid sequence: CASRATFDRAFTGANVLTF.

This chain uses TRBV18 with TRBJ2-3, with 7 bases aligning to TRBD1. V gave up 1 base and J gave up 0 bases; unmatched junction bases: 1. Germline lookup yields CDR1 KGHSH and CDR2 LQKENI. CDR3 size: 15 residues. The CDR3: CASSPQGASTDTQYF. The CDR3 region has the DNA TGTGCCAGCTCACCACAGGGGGCAAGCACAGATACGCAGTATTTT.

This clone was detected once. The chain employs TRBV11-2 and TRBJ2-1; D may be TRBD2 (6 bases). This CDR3 comprises 17 residues. Trimming pared 2 bases from V and 3 bases from J, leaving 17 bases between. CDR1 and CDR2 from the germline V gene are SGHAT and FQNNGV. The CDR3 region is CASSLNTRTTYYNEQFF. The DNA of the CDR3 is TGTGCCAGCAGCTTAAACACCCGGACTACCTACTACAATGAGCAGTTCTTC.

The genes are TRBV6-5 and TRBJ2-1; D is possibly TRBD2 (5 bases). The ends were cut back, 8 bases at V and 0 bases at J, with 14 bases in the middle. This CDR3 contains 15 residues. Germline lookup yields CDR1 MNHEY and CDR2 SVGAGI. DNA for the CDR3: TGTGCCAGCTTGGTCGATACTAGCTCCTACAATGAGCAGTTCTTC. It encodes CASLVDTSSYNEQFF.

V gene TRBV3-1 (or the pseudogene TRBV3-2) combines with J gene TRBJ2-7, with 7 bases that match TRBD2. Germline-derived CDR1 and CDR2 are LGHDT and YNNKEL (reference sequence). With V trimmed by 0 bases and J by 7 bases, 9 bases remained unmatched. The CDR3 has 15 residues. The CDR3 reads CASSQDIRTRAEQYF. The CDR3 DNA reads as TGTGCCAGCAGCCAAGATATCCGGACTAGGGCTGAGCAGTACTTC.